The 5 T cell receptor beta chains in this list originate from one sample, sequenced in a study of T cells after yellow fever vaccination (dated by TCRdb to between 2018 and 2020). The sample's treatment or condition label, decoded: live attenuated yellow fever vaccine strain. Libraries were prepared through 5' RACE. The sequencer listed for this sample is Illumina HiSeq 2500. TCRdb itself trimmed the public reads at Q25 with fastp, ran MiXCR and retained productive beta chains. Rows are combined by CDR3 protein, so each entry shows the most common genes and DNA. In this sample the table shows about 160,000 distinct CDR3 sequences, 6% to 7.5% of which occur a single time. The leading ten clones occupy about 2.5% of the sample. Sequences were derived from CD4+ T cells sorted from PBMCs, sampled less than 6 days after the first yellow fever vaccination. The receptors originated from a young man who received the YFV17D yellow fever vaccine.

This clonotype was seen ten or more times. The J gene is TRBJ1-1, the V gene TRBV7-2; possible D gene TRBD1, 6 bases. With 2 bases removed from V and 1 base from J, the gap between germline ends came to 11 bases. This CDR3 region has 15 residues. Germline CDR1 and CDR2: SGHTA and FQGNSA. CDR3 amino acids: CASSLLGGANTEAFF. CDR3 bases: TGTGCCAGCAGCTTACTGGGGGGGGCGAACACTGAAGCTTTCTTT.

This clonotype has more than one count but fewer than ten. This sequence joins TRBV20-1 and TRBJ1-2; D call uncertain. Trimming took 5 bases from V and 5 from J, leaving 18 bases between them. Germline V gives CDR1 DFQATT, CDR2 SNEGSKA (reference sequence). The CDR3 runs 14 residues. CDR3 DNA: TGCAGTGCTGGCCCCCCTGGAGCCCTTTATGGCTACACCTTC. It translates to CSAGPPGALYGYTF.

The rearrangement uses TRBV14 and TRBJ1-2; no clear D. Germline V gene data show CDR1 as SGHDN and CDR2 as FVKESK. V was shortened by 1 base and J by 1 base, with 7 bases between the two germline ends. This CDR3 region has 14 residues. The CDR3 DNA reads as TGTGCCAGCAGCCAAGGCGTCTTTAACTATGGCTACACCTTC. Translating gives CASSQGVFNYGYTF.

This clonotype has ten or more counts. CDR3 loop: CASSPAGLAGADTQYF. The CDR3 DNA is TGTGCCAGCAGCCCAGCCGGACTAGCGGGAGCAGATACGCAGTATTTT. The chain carries TRBV6-1 and TRBJ2-3, with 13 bases aligning to TRBD2. Trimming took 6 bases from V and 4 from J; bases not matched to a gene: 7. Germline CDR1 and CDR2: MNHNS and SASEGT. The CDR3 covers 16 residues.

This clonotype has ten or more counts. This sequence joins TRBV12-3 or TRBV12-4 and TRBJ2-3; maybe TRBD2 (5 bases). This CDR3 contains 14 residues. The germline V and J ends were trimmed by 2 bases and 3 bases, with 9 bases remaining between them. The CDR3 region is CASSLSGDTDTQYF. DNA of the CDR3: TGTGCCAGCAGTTTATCCGGGGATACAGATACGCAGTATTTT.